This entry lists 30 T cell receptor beta chains sequenced from one sample in a study of tumour-infiltrating T cells in Burkitt lymphoma. Clones were read by immunoSEQ multiplex PCR, and TCRdb kept only the in-frame ones, dropping some. The data contain fewer than 8,000 clones, 85% of them singletons. The material sequenced was tumor tissue. These receptor sequences come from a human donor with Burkitt lymphoma.

The chain links TRBV25-1 to TRBJ1-2, with no clear D. The CDR3 sequence is 13 residues long. Per germline, CDR1 MGHDK and CDR2 SYGVNS. The V gene lost 3 bases and the J gene lost 4 bases, with 9 bases spanning the gap. CDR3 residues: CASSDPTSYGYTF. For the CDR3, the DNA is TGTGCCAGCAGTGATCCGACTAGCTATGGCTACACCTTC.

This chain connects TRBV20-1 to TRBJ2-1, with D possibly being TRBD1 (5 bases). CDR3 length equals 11 residues. The V and J ends lost 5 bases and 6 bases respectively, with 8 bases between them. Looked up from germline, CDR1 is DFQATT and CDR2 is SNEGSKA (reference sequence). The CDR3 region has the DNA TGCAGTGCTTTAAGGGGCAATGAGCAGTTCTTC. It encodes CSALRGNEQFF.

The chain combines TRBV27 with TRBJ2-7; D is ambiguous. This CDR3 contains 15 residues. Per the germline V gene, CDR1 is MNHEY and CDR2 is SMNVEV (reference sequence). V lost 5 bases and J 2 bases, leaving 16 bases between the germline ends. In nucleotides, the CDR3 is TGTGCCAGCAGTACCTATCTTGGGATGGCCTACGAGCAGTACTTC. It translates to CASSTYLGMAYEQYF.

This rearrangement joins TRBV11-3 to TRBJ2-1, with TRBD1 matching over 10 bases. This CDR3 contains 16 residues. Germline trimming cut 1 base from V and 10 bases from J; bases unmatched to any gene: 10. Looked up from germline, CDR1 is SGHNT and CDR2 is YENEEA. The CDR3 region is CASSLGPGTGVEEQFF. The CDR3 DNA follows: TGTGCCAGCAGCTTAGGTCCCGGGACAGGGGTCGAGGAGCAGTTCTTC.

J is TRBJ1-2 and V is TRBV9; D gene ambiguous. Trimming stripped 2 bases from V and 8 bases from J, with 10 bases between. Germline V lookup: CDR1 SGDLS, CDR2 YYNGEE. This CDR3 has 12 amino acids. The CDR3 sequence is CASSVPREGYTF. DNA of the CDR3: TGTGCCAGCAGCGTCCCACGGGAGGGCTACACCTTC.

The J gene is TRBJ1-1, the V gene TRBV10-3; tentative D call: TRBD1 (5 bases). Germline assignment: CDR1 ENHRY and CDR2 SYGVKD. The CDR3 spans 15 residues. Trimming cost V 7 bases and J 1 base, with 16 bases left between them. CDR3: CAITPSGQSNTEAFF. The CDR3 DNA follows: TGTGCCATCACCCCCTCAGGGCAGTCGAACACTGAAGCTTTCTTT.

V and J are TRBV7-9 and TRBJ1-5; weak D call: TRBD1 (5 bases). The V gene's germline CDR1 is SEHNR and CDR2 FQNEAQ (reference sequence). The CDR3 sequence is 16 residues long. V dropped 1 base and J dropped 0 bases, with 10 bases sitting between them. CDR3 region: CASSLGGPYSNQPQHF. CDR3 nucleotide sequence: TGTGCCAGCAGCTTAGGGGGCCCGTATAGCAATCAGCCCCAGCATTTT.

The V call is TRBV18, the J call TRBJ2-6; no clear D. CDR1 and CDR2 (germline): KGHSH, LQKENI. The CDR3 has 12 amino acids. V gave up 8 bases and J gave up 13 bases, with 15 bases separating them. CDR3 DNA: TGTGCCAGCGGGCCCCGTCTTAATGTCCTGACTTTC. This codes for CASGPRLNVLTF. The entire variable domain, with the rest obtained from reference TRBV18 and TRBJ2-6, is as follows: NAGVMQNPRHLVRRRGQEARLRCSPMKGHSHVYWYRQLPEEGLKFMVYLQKENIIDESGMPKERFSAEFPKEGPSILRIQQVVRGDSAAYFCASGPRLNVLTFGAGSRLTVL.

This chain uses TRBV28 with TRBJ2-1; perhaps TRBD1 as D (6 bases). The CDR3 runs to 13 residues. Looked up from germline, CDR1 is MDHEN and CDR2 is SYDVKM. V dropped 6 bases and J dropped 5 bases, with 11 bases sitting between them. The CDR3, as DNA: TGTGCCAGCAGCAGGACAGATCACAATGAGCAGTTCTTC. This codes for CASSRTDHNEQFF.

J is TRBJ2-5 and V is TRBV19, with D possibly TRBD1 on 6 matching bases. The CDR3 loop spans 13 amino acids. V was pared by 5 bases and J by 5 bases, with 12 bases between. Per the germline V gene, CDR1 is LNHDA and CDR2 is SQIVND (reference sequence). CDR3 amino acids: CASSFDRRETQYF. DNA for the CDR3: TGTGCCAGTAGTTTCGACAGGCGGGAGACCCAGTACTTC.

V usage is TRBV5-4 and J usage is TRBJ1-3; 9 nucleotides align to TRBD1. There are 14 residues in the CDR3. The germline CDR1 and CDR2 sequences are SGHNT and YYREEE (reference sequence). Losses at the gene ends were 3 bases for V and 4 bases for J; bases not matched to a gene: 2. CDR3 in DNA: TGTGCCAGCAGCTCCGGGACAGGGGGAAACACCATATATTTT. Amino acid sequence: CASSSGTGGNTIYF.

The V call is TRBV2, the J call TRBJ2-5; 9 bases fit TRBD2. CDR3 length equals 15 residues. Germline values: CDR1 SNHLY, CDR2 FYNNEI. The J segment lost 2 bases and the V segment lost 7 bases, leaving 8 bases of the junction unmatched. The CDR3 protein is CASTLMTSGQETQYF. The CDR3 region has the DNA TGTGCCAGCACCCTTATGACTAGCGGACAAGAGACCCAGTACTTC.

The chain joins TRBV2 to TRBJ2-6; perhaps TRBD1 as D (5 bases). The CDR3 totals 15 residues. Germline V gives CDR1 SNHLY, CDR2 FYNNEI. Trimming pared 11 bases from V and 0 bases from J, leaving 14 bases between. The CDR3 DNA reads TGTGCCGGGAAGACAGTAGACTCTGGGGCCAACGTCCTGACTTTC. Translated, it gives CAGKTVDSGANVLTF.

The CDR3 here is CSVRGQGYEQYF. DNA of the CDR3: TGCAGCGTGAGGGGACAGGGCTACGAGCAGTACTTC. This chain uses TRBV29-1 with TRBJ2-7; TRBD1 matches 9 bases. The CDR3 has 12 amino acids. V trimming: 6 bases; J trimming: 3 bases; junction bases outside the gene matches: 3. Per the germline V gene, CDR1 is SQVTM and CDR2 is ANQGSEA.

This rearrangement joins TRBV18 to TRBJ2-5, with a weak D call TRBD1 (5 bases). CDR3 length: 15 residues. Germline values: CDR1 KGHSH, CDR2 LQKENI. V gave up 6 bases and J gave up 2 bases, with 16 bases separating them. CDR3 in DNA: TGTGCCAGCTCCCTTGTACAGGCAAGTCAAGAGACCCAGTACTTC. This translates into CASSLVQASQETQYF.

This clone was counted a single time. This chain uses TRBV29-1 with TRBJ2-5; 8 nucleotides line up with TRBD2. J gave up 4 bases and V 6 bases, and 4 bases lay outside the gene matches. Germline CDR1 reads SQVTM; CDR2 reads ANQGSEA. The CDR3 length is 12 residues. CDR3 sequence: CSVQGLAETQYF. CDR3 DNA: TGCAGCGTCCAAGGACTAGCAGAGACCCAGTACTTC.

The chain has TRBV5-1 and TRBJ1-2; weak D call: TRBD1 (5 bases). This CDR3 contains 14 residues. Trimming pared 1 base from V and 4 bases from J, leaving 11 bases between. CDR1 is SGHRS and CDR2 is YFSETQ in the germline V gene. CDR3 sequence (DNA): TGCGCCAGCAGCTTGTACGGGGACGCCTATGGCTACACCTTC. Protein: CASSLYGDAYGYTF. The full variable domain, its missing parts supplied by reference TRBV5-1 and TRBJ1-2, is KAGVTQTPRYLIKTRGQQVTLSCSPISGHRSVSWYQQTPGQGLQFLFEYFSETQRNKGNFPGRFSGRQFSNSRSEMNVSTLELGDSALYLCASSLYGDAYGYTFGSGTRLTVV.

The chain is built from TRBV19 and TRBJ2-4; perhaps TRBD1 as D (5 bases). V lost 2 bases and J 2 bases, leaving 10 bases between the germline ends. Germline V gene sequence: CDR1 LNHDA, CDR2 SQIVND (reference sequence). The CDR3 contains 15 residues. The CDR3 coding sequence is TGTGCCAGTAGTATACTAGGGGCAACCAAAAACATTCAGTACTTC. Translation: CASSILGATKNIQYF.

The genes are TRBV15 and TRBJ2-7; TRBD1 matches at 8 bases. Per the germline V gene, CDR1 is LNHNV and CDR2 is YYDKDF (reference sequence). The CDR3 is made up of 16 amino acids. V trimming: 1 base; J trimming: 4 bases; junction bases outside the gene matches: 9. Written as DNA, the CDR3 is TGTGCCACCAGCAGAGCCCGGACAGGGTCGAGATACGAGCAGTACTTC. Its translation: CATSRARTGSRYEQYF.

This chain connects TRBV6-1 to TRBJ2-3; 10 bases map to TRBD2. Trimming cost V 7 bases and J 6 bases; bases outside gene matches: 7. The V gene's germline CDR1 is MNHNS and CDR2 SASEGT. This CDR3 comprises 14 residues. CDR3 region: CASTWTSGPDTQYF. The DNA for the CDR3 is TGTGCCAGCACCTGGACTAGCGGCCCGGATACGCAGTATTTT.

V is TRBV7-4 and J is TRBJ2-1, with TRBD2 matching over 15 bases. V trimming: 5 bases; J trimming: 0 bases; junction bases outside the gene matches: 5. This CDR3 is built from 18 residues. Germline loops: CDR1 SGHVT, CDR2 SQSDAQ. The CDR3 DNA is TGTGCCAGCAGCCCTGGACTAGCGGGAGGGAGCTCCTACAATGAGCAGTTCTTC. This sequence encodes CASSPGLAGGSSYNEQFF.

The gene calls are TRBV5-5 and TRBJ2-6, with 7 bases aligning to TRBD2. CDR3 length: 18 residues. In germline, CDR1 is SGHKS, CDR2 YYEKEE (reference sequence). V shed 0 bases, J shed 6 bases, and the junction held 12 bases outside the gene matches. CDR3 DNA: TGTGCCAGCAGCTTGGTTTGGGCTAGCGGACTTGTGGCCAACGTCCTGACTTTC. Encoded protein: CASSLVWASGLVANVLTF.

J is TRBJ2-5 and V is TRBV20-1; no firm D call. CDR3 length: 11 amino acids. CDR1 is DFQATT and CDR2 is SNEGSKA in the germline V gene (reference sequence). Trimming removed 6 bases from V and 1 base from J, with 6 bases in between. CDR3 DNA: TGCAGTGCCCAGACCCAAGAGACCCAGTACTTC. Amino acids: CSAQTQETQYF.

This clone has more than one count but fewer than ten. The chain uses TRBV27 and TRBJ2-2; TRBD2 might be the D (6 bases). Germline loops: CDR1 MNHEY, CDR2 SMNVEV (reference sequence). The CDR3 covers 16 residues. Trimming took 7 bases from V and 0 from J, leaving 15 bases between them. The CDR3 spells CASTSPRGTNTGELFF. The DNA for the CDR3 is TGTGCCAGCACCTCCCCCCGGGGGACGAACACCGGGGAGCTGTTTTTT.

This chain links TRBV27 with TRBJ2-2; D may be TRBD1 or TRBD2 (5 bases each). The V end was cut by 3 bases, the J end by 4 bases, with 9 bases between. Germline V gene sequence: CDR1 MNHEY, CDR2 SMNVEV (reference sequence). This CDR3 is 14 amino acids long. The DNA of the CDR3 is TGTGCCAGCAGTTTCACTGGGGGCACCGGGGAGCTGTTTTTT. Translating it yields CASSFTGGTGELFF.

V usage is TRBV5-6 and J usage is TRBJ2-3; 7 bases line up with TRBD2. The CDR3 covers 14 residues. V shed 0 bases, J shed 4 bases, and the junction held 2 bases outside the gene matches. Germline lookup yields CDR1 SGHDT and CDR2 YYEEEE. The CDR3 sequence is CASSLVRGADTQYF. CDR3 coding DNA: TGTGCCAGCAGCTTGGTTCGGGGGGCAGATACGCAGTATTTT.

This sequence joins TRBV27 and TRBJ1-2; D gene ambiguous. V shed 0 bases and J shed 4 bases, with 6 bases lying between them. This CDR3 contains 13 residues. Germline CDR1 is MNHEY and CDR2 is SMNVEV (reference sequence). CDR3 DNA: TGTGCCAGCAGTTTATCGAGCGGCTATGGCTACACCTTC. It specifies CASSLSSGYGYTF.

This clone has only one observation. The V call is TRBV18, the J call TRBJ2-3, with 8 bases identical to TRBD1. This CDR3 has 13 amino acids. The V segment lost 6 bases and the J segment 4 bases; nucleotides outside the gene matches: 3. Per germline, CDR1 KGHSH and CDR2 LQKENI. Here the CDR3 reads CASSPGGPDTQYF. In DNA form, the CDR3 reads TGTGCCAGCTCGCCAGGGGGCCCAGATACGCAGTATTTT.

The chain carries TRBV6-1 and TRBJ1-6, with unresolved D. This CDR3 has 14 amino acids. The V gene's germline CDR1 is MNHNS and CDR2 SASEGT. V was shortened by 8 bases and J by 7 bases, with 15 bases between the two germline ends. CDR3 sequence: CASAVVMLNSPLHF. The DNA for the CDR3 is TGTGCCAGCGCGGTCGTTATGTTAAATTCACCCCTCCACTTT.

Note on this clone: At one end the junction does not follow the germline gene, possibly because of a read error. This chain joins TRBV7-2 and TRBJ2-7; tentative D call: TRBD2 (6 bases). Germline CDR1 and CDR2: SGHTA and FQGNSA. This CDR3 has 11 residues. CDR3 protein: CASSLAFEQYF. DNA of the CDR3: TGTGCCAGCAGCCTAGCGTTCGAGCAGTACTTC.